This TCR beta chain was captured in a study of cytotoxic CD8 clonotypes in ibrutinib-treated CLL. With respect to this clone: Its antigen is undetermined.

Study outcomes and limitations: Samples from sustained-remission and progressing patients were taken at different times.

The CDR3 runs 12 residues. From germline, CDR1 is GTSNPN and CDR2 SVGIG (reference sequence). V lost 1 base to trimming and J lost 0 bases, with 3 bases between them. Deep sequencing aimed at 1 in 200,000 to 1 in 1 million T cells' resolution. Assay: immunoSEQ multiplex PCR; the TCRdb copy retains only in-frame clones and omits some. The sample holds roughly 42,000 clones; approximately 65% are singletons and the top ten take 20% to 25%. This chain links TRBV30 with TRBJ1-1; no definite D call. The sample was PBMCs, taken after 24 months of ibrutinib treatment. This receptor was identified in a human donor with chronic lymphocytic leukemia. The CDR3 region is CAWSGVNTEAFF. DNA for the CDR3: TGTGCCTGGAGTGGGGTGAACACTGAAGCTTTCTTT.